This T cell receptor beta chain is drawn from a study of cytomegalovirus exposure and HLA in healthy donors. Primers: 60 Vbeta forward and 13 Jbeta reverse. Clones were sequenced by immunoSEQ multiplex PCR, and TCRdb holds only the in-frame ones, with some missing. The sample consists of around 150,000 clones, about 82% of them appearing once. Per germline, CDR1 GTSNPN and CDR2 SVGIG (reference sequence). The CDR3 sequence is 14 residues long. The V and J ends lost 1 base and 6 bases, in that order; junction bases with no gene match: 7. This TCR came from a young man in good health. Specimen: PBMCs. The rearrangement uses TRBV30 and TRBJ2-7, with 9 bases aligning to TRBD2. The CDR3 reads CAWSARTSVFEQYF. The CDR3 DNA reads TGTGCCTGGAGTGCCCGGACTAGCGTCTTCGAGCAGTACTTC. Based on the CDR3 plus reference TRBV30 and TRBJ2-7, the full variable domain is SQTIHQWPATLVQPVGSPLSLECTVEGTSNPNLYWYRQAAGRGLQLLFYSVGIGQISSEVPQNLSASRPQDRQFILSSKKLLLSDSGFYLCAWSARTSVFEQYFGPGTRLTVT.